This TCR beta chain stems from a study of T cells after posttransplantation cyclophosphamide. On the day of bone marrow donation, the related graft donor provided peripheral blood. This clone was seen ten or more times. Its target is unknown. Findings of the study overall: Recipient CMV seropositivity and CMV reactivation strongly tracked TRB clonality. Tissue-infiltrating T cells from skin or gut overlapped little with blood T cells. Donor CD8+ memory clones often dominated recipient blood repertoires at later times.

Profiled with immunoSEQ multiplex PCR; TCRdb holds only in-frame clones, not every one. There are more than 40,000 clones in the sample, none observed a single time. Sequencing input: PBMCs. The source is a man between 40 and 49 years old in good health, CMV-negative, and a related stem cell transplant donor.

CDR3 nucleotides: TGTGCCTGGAGCGTTTCCGGGACAGCGATAGAGGGCGAGACCGGGGAGCTGTTTTTT. Protein sequence: CAWSVSGTAIEGETGELFF. This chain uses TRBV30 with TRBJ2-2, with 7 bases identical to TRBD1. This CDR3 has 19 amino acids. The trim removed 3 bases at V and 5 bases at J, leaving 21 bases unmatched. Germline values: CDR1 GTSNPN, CDR2 SVGIG (reference sequence).